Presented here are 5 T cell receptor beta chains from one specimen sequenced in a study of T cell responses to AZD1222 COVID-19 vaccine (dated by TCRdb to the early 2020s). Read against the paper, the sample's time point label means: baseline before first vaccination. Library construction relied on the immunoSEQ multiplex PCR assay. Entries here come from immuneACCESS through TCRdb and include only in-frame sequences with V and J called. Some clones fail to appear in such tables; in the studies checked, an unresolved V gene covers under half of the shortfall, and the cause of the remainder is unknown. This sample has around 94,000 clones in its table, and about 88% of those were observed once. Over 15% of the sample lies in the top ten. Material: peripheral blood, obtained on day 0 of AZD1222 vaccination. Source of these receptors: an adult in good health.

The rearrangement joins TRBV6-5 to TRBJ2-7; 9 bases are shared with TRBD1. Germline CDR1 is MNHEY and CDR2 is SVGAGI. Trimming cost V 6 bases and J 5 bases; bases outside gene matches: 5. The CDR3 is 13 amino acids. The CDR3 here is CASSYRGLDEQYF. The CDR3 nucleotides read TGTGCCAGCAGCTACAGGGGGCTGGACGAGCAGTACTTC.

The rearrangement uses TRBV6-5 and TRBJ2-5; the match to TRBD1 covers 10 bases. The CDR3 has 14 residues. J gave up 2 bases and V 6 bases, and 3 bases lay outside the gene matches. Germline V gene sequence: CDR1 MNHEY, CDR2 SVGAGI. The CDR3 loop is CASRRDRGQETQYF. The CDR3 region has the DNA TGTGCCAGCAGAAGGGACAGGGGACAAGAGACCCAGTACTTC.

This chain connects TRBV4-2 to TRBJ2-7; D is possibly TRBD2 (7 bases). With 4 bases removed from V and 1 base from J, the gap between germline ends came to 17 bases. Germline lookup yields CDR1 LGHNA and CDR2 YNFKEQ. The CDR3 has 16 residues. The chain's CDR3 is CASSRAWGGQSYEQYF. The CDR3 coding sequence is TGTGCCAGCAGCCGGGCCTGGGGGGGGCAGTCCTACGAGCAGTACTTC.

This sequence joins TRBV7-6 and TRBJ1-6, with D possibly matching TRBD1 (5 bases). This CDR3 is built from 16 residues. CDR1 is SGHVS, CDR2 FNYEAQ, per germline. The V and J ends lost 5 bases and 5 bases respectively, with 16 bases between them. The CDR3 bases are TGTGCCAGCAGCCCCTTGGGACGGCAAAATAATTCACCCCTCCACTTT. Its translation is CASSPLGRQNNSPLHF.

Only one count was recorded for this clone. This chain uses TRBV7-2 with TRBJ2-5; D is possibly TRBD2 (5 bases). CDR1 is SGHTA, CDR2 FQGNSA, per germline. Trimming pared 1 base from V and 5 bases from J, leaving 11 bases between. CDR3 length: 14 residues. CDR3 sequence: CASSLETGGETQYF. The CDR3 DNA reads TGTGCCAGCAGCTTAGAAACCGGCGGGGAGACCCAGTACTTC.